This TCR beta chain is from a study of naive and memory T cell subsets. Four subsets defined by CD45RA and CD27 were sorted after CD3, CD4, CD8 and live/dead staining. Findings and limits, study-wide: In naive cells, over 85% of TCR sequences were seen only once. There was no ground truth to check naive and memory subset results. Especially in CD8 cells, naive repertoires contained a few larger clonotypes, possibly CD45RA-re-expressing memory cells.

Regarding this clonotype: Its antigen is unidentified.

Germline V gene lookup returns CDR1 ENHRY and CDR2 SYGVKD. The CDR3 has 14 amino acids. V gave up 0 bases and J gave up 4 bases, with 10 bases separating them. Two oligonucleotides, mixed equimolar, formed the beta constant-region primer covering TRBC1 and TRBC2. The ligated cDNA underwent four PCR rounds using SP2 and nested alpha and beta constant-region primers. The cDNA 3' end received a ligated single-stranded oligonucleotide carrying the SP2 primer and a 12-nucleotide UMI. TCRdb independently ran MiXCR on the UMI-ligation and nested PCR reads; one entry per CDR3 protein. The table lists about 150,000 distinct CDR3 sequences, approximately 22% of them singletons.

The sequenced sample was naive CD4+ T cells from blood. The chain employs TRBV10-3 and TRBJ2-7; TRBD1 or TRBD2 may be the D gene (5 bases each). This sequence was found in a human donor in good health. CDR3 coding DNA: TGTGCCATCAGTGAGTCCGGGACGGCTTACGAGCAGTACTTC. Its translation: CAISESGTAYEQYF.